This TCR beta chain was sequenced for a study of cytomegalovirus exposure and HLA in healthy donors. Study-wide background: Early release data held 85 million to 95 million unique TCRs from HLA-typed donors.

The study ran its PCR with 60 Vbeta and 13 Jbeta primers. The table came from immunoSEQ multiplex PCR; TCRdb's copy has only in-frame clones and leaves some out. The table includes around 68,000 clones, 75% detected once. This receptor was identified in a woman younger than 45 in good health and CMV-seropositive. Sequenced: PBMCs.

The DNA for the CDR3 is TGTGCCCGATCCCCCTCCGGGACTAGGGACTACAATGAGCAGTTCTTC. This sequence encodes CARSPSGTRDYNEQFF. V and J are TRBV30 and TRBJ2-1, with 8 bases matching TRBD2. The CDR3 covers 16 residues. Germline CDR1 is GTSNPN and CDR2 is SVGIG (reference sequence). With V trimmed by 8 bases and J by 3 bases, 15 bases remained unmatched.